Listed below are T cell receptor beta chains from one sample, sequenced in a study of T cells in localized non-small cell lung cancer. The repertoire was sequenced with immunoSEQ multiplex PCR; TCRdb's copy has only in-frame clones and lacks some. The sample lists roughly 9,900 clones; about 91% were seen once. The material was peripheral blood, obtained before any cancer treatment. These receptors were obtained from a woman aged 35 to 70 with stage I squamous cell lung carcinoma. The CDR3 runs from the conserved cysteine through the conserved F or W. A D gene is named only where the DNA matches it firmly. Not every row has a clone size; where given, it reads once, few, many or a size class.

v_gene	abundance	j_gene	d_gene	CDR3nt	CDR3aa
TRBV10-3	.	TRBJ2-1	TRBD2	TGTGCCATCAGTGATAGCGGGGGGCCCTACAATGAGCAGTTCTTC	CAISDSGGPYNEQFF
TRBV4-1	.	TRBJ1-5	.	TGCGCCAGCAGCCAAGAGGGTAGGGGAAATCAGCCCCAGCATTTT	CASSQEGRGNQPQHF
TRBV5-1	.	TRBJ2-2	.	TGCGCCAGCAGCTTTATTATGGAGGGCACCGGGGAGCTGTTTTTT	CASSFIMEGTGELFF
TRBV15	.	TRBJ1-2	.	TGTGCCACCAGCAGACACCTACATACGGAAAACTATGGCTACACCTTC	CATSRHLHTENYGYTF
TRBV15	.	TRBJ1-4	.	TGTGCCACCAGCAGTGGGGACGGTTATAATGAAAAACTGTTTTTT	CATSSGDGYNEKLFF
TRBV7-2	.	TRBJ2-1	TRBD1	TGTGCCAGCAGCACAGGGGTGGCCAACAATGAGCAGTTCTTC	CASSTGVANNEQFF
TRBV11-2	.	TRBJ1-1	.	TGTGCCAGCAGCTTAGACTTGAGCACTGAAGCTTTCTTT	CASSLDLSTEAFF
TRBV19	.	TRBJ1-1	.	TGTGCCAGTAGTATGGGCAGGGGCACTGAAGCTTTCTTT	CASSMGRGTEAFF
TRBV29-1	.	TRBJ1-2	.	TGCAGCGTTGAGGGTGGCGGCTACACCTTC	CSVEGGGYTF
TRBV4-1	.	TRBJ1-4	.	TGCGCCAGCAGCCAAGAACAAGACAGTGCAACTAATGAAAAACTGTTTTTT	CASSQEQDSATNEKLFF
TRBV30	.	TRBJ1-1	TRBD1	TGTGCCTGGAGCGGGCCGGGACAGGGGGCGCGTGGCACTGAAGCTTTCTTT	CAWSGPGQGARGTEAFF
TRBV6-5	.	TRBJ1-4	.	TGTGCCAGCAGACGGACAGCAACTAATGAAAAACTGTTTTTT	CASRRTATNEKLFF
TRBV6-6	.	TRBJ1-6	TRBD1	TGTGCCAGCAGTTACCGGGGACAGGGCGGGGATTCACCCCTCCACTTT	CASSYRGQGGDSPLHF
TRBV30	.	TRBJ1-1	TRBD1	TGTGCCTGGACAAGGGCAAGACAGGGCGAAGCTTTCTTT	CAWTRARQGEAFF
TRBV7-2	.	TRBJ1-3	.	TGTGCCAGCAGCACGAGAAGGGCAGGGACTGGAAACACCATATATTTT	CASSTRRAGTGNTIYF
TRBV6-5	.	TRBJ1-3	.	TGTGCCAGCAGACTCACAGCGTCCTCTGGAAACACCATATATTTT	CASRLTASSGNTIYF
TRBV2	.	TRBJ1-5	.	TGTGCCAGCATCGACAGCCTTAGCAATCAGCCCCAGCATTTT	CASIDSLSNQPQHF
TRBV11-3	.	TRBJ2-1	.	TGTGCCAGCAGCTCGATCGGGGTTGAGCAGTTCTTC	CASSSIGVEQFF
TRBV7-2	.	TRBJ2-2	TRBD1	TGTGCCAGCAGCGTAACAGGGGTCAACACCGGGGAGCTGTTTTTT	CASSVTGVNTGELFF
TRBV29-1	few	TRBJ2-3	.	TGCAGCGTTGATTCAGGGGGCACAGATACGCAGTATTTT	CSVDSGGTDTQYF
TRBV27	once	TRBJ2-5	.	TGTGCCAGCAAAACCCGGAGGGCAGTAACAGAGACCCAGTACTTC	CASKTRRAVTETQYF
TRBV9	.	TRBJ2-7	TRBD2	TGTGCCAGCAGCGGGAGCGGGGGGAACCCCTACGAGCAGTACTTC	CASSGSGGNPYEQYF
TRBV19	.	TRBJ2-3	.	TGTGCCAGTAGTATAGCTCACACAGATACGCAGTATTTT	CASSIAHTDTQYF
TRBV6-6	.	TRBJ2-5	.	TGTGCCAGCAGTTACTCGGCCGGGGGCGCGGAGACCCAGTACTTC	CASSYSAGGAETQYF
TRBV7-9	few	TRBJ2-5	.	TGTGCCAGCAGCTTAACAGGGAACGGGGAGACCCAGTACTTC	CASSLTGNGETQYF
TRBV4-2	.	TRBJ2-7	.	TGTGCCAGCAGCCAAGCCAGCTCCTACGAGCAGTACTTC	CASSQASSYEQYF
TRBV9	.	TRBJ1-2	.	TGTGCCAGCAGCCCTCGGTGGGAACCTGGCTACACCTTC	CASSPRWEPGYTF
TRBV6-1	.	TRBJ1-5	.	TGTGCCAGCAGTGGAGCCGTTCAGCCCCAGCATTTT	CASSGAVQPQHF
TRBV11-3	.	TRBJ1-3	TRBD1	TGTGCCAGCAGCCGCCCCAAGGGGGCTGGTGGAAACACCATATATTTT	CASSRPKGAGGNTIYF
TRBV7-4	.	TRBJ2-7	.	TGTGCCAGCAGCGGCGGGGTAGCGAACTCCTACGAGCAGTACTTC	CASSGGVANSYEQYF
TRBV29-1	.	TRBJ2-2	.	TGCAGCGTTGATTCGGCGGAAGTAACCGGGGAGCTGTTTTTT	CSVDSAEVTGELFF
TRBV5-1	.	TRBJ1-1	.	TGCGCCAGCAGCTTGGCCACTAGCTCTGAAGCTTTCTTT	CASSLATSSEAFF
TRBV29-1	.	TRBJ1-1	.	TGCAGCGTTGAGTCCTTTGGAGGGAGAGGAGGGAACACTGAAGCTTTCTTT	CSVESFGGRGGNTEAFF
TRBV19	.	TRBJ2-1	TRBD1	TGTGCCAGTCGTAGGGACAGGGGGCCTGGTGAGCAGTTCTTC	CASRRDRGPGEQFF
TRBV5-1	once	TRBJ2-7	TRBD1	TGCGCCAGCAGCTCCGGACAGGGCGTCGACGAGCAGTACTTC	CASSSGQGVDEQYF
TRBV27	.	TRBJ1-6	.	TGTGCCAGCAGTGGCCTCTGGGGGGGGTTTAATTCACCCCTCCACTTT	CASSGLWGGFNSPLHF
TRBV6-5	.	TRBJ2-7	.	TGTGCCACCTCGCGAACAGGGGAGGGTTACGAGCAGTACTTC	CATSRTGEGYEQYF
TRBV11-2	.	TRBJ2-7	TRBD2	TGTGCCAGCTCCGGGACTAGCGGGGGCTACGAGCAGTACTTC	CASSGTSGGYEQYF
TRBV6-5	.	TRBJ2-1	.	TGTGCCAGCAGTACTACCGGGGGGCCCCAGTTCTTC	CASSTTGGPQFF
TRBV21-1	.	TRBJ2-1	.	TGTGCCAGCAGCACCTTAATAGCGGGGGGCGGAAATGAGCAGTTCTTC	CASSTLIAGGGNEQFF
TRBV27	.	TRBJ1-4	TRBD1	TGTGCCAGCAGTGGACAGGGTGGATCGGAAAAACTGTTTTTT	CASSGQGGSEKLFF
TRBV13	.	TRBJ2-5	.	TGTGCCAGCAGCTTGAGAGGGACCGAAGAGACCCAGTACTTC	CASSLRGTEETQYF
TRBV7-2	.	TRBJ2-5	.	TGTGCCAGCAGCTTAGTAAGATCGGGGTATCCAGAGACCCAGTACTTC	CASSLVRSGYPETQYF
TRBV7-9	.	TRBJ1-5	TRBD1	TGTGCCAGCAGCTTAGTAGGGGGACAGGGGGCAGATCAGCCCCAGCATTTT	CASSLVGGQGADQPQHF
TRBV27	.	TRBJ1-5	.	TGTGCCAGCAGTTTAGTGGGGGGCTATAGCAATCAGCCCCAGCATTTT	CASSLVGGYSNQPQHF
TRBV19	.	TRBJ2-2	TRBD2	TGTGCCACCGAGGGCTCTGAACCGGGACTAGCGGGCACCGGGGAGCTGTTTTTT	CATEGSEPGLAGTGELFF
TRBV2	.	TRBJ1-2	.	TGTGCCAGCAGTGAAGGCAGAAACTCCTATGGCTACACCTTC	CASSEGRNSYGYTF
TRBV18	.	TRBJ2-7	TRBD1	TGTGCCAGCTCACAGGGACAGGGCGGGAGTGGATACGAGCAGTACTTC	CASSQGQGGSGYEQYF